These 23 T cell receptor beta chains originate from one sample sequenced in a study of cytomegalovirus exposure and HLA in healthy donors. The method was immunoSEQ multiplex PCR; TCRdb's version includes in-frame clones alone and lacks a portion of them. The sample lists some 170,000 clones, roughly 96% occurring once. Material: PBMCs. The source is a young woman in good health and CMV-seronegative.

V is TRBV7-6 and J is TRBJ1-1; 9 nucleotides agree with TRBD1. Germline trimming cut 1 base from V and 1 base from J; bases unmatched to any gene: 1. CDR3 length: 15 amino acids. The V gene's germline CDR1 is SGHVS and CDR2 FNYEAQ. In nucleotides, the CDR3 is TGTGCCAGCAGCTTAGGGGGACAGGGGAACACTGAAGCTTTCTTT. Amino acids: CASSLGGQGNTEAFF.

The chain recombines TRBV4-1 with TRBJ2-2; 14 positions agree with TRBD2. The CDR3 is 17 amino acids. Per the germline V gene, CDR1 is MGHRA and CDR2 is YSYEKL. V lost 1 base, J lost 5 bases, and 3 bases stayed unmatched. CDR3: CASSQGLAGGRTGELFF. The CDR3 nucleotides read TGCGCCAGCAGCCAAGGACTAGCGGGGGGGCGGACCGGGGAGCTGTTTTTT.

In this sample, this clone turned up once. The genes are TRBV25-1 and TRBJ2-3; D gene ambiguous. The CDR3 runs 13 residues. The germline gives CDR1 MGHDK, CDR2 SYGVNS. V was clipped by 3 bases and J by 8 bases, with 12 bases between them. CDR3 sequence reads: CASSDYYIATQYF. DNA of the CDR3: TGTGCCAGCAGTGACTACTATATTGCTACGCAGTATTTT.

The chain uses TRBV18 and TRBJ2-7; 9 bases agree with TRBD1. This CDR3 is built from 16 residues. V gave up 5 bases and J gave up 5 bases; unmatched junction bases: 13. Germline V gene sequence: CDR1 KGHSH, CDR2 LQKENI. The CDR3 nucleotides read TGTGCCAGCTCAAGGGACAGGGTGCCCTCTCCTGACGAGCAGTACTTC. Its translation is CASSRDRVPSPDEQYF. Using reference TRBV18 and TRBJ2-7 for the parts outside the CDR3, the full variable domain is NAGVMQNPRHLVRRRGQEARLRCSPMKGHSHVYWYRQLPEEGLKFMVYLQKENIIDESGMPKERFSAEFPKEGPSILRIQQVVRGDSAAYFCASSRDRVPSPDEQYFGPGTRLTVT.

The genes are TRBV27 and TRBJ1-1; TRBD1 matches at 11 bases. The V segment lost 4 bases and the J segment 3 bases; nucleotides outside the gene matches: 1. Germline loops: CDR1 MNHEY, CDR2 SMNVEV (reference sequence). The CDR3 length is 14 residues. Here the CDR3 DNA reads TGTGCCAGCAGTTGGGGACAGGGGGACACTGAAGCTTTCTTT. It specifies CASSWGQGDTEAFF.

The CDR3 sequence is CASKPGQHQKQYF. The CDR3 DNA reads as TGTGCCAGCAAACCGGGACAGCATCAAAAGCAGTACTTC. The rearrangement joins TRBV6-5 to TRBJ2-7; 7 bases are a match to TRBD1. The trim removed 7 bases at V and 8 bases at J, leaving 11 bases unmatched. The CDR3 runs to 13 residues. Germline lookup yields CDR1 MNHEY and CDR2 SVGAGI.

The chain uses TRBV10-3 and TRBJ2-7, with 7 bases aligning to TRBD1. The length of the CDR3 is 13 residues. Germline-derived CDR1 and CDR2 are ENHRY and SYGVKD. V lost 4 bases to trimming and J lost 5 bases; unmatched junction nucleotides: 5. The CDR3 nucleotides are TGTGCCATCAGTGGACAGGGAGTCCACGAGCAGTACTTC. It translates to CAISGQGVHEQYF.

The gene calls are TRBV5-1 and TRBJ1-3, with 8 bases matching TRBD1. With V trimmed by 5 bases and J by 4 bases, 5 bases remained unmatched. CDR3 length equals 14 residues. Germline V gene sequence: CDR1 SGHRS, CDR2 YFSETQ. The CDR3 is CASRRQGMGNTIYF. CDR3 in DNA: TGCGCCAGCAGGCGACAGGGGATGGGAAACACCATATATTTT.

The chain combines TRBV10-2 with TRBJ1-3; maybe TRBD1 (6 bases). Germline lookup yields CDR1 WSHSY and CDR2 SAAADI. CDR3 length: 13 amino acids. V shed 1 base and J shed 7 bases, with 8 bases lying between them. The CDR3 bases are TGCGCCAGCAGTGAGTTGCAGGGGAACACCATATATTTT. The encoded protein is CASSELQGNTIYF.

This clone came up once. J is TRBJ2-3 and V is TRBV18; possible D gene TRBD2, 5 bases. The CDR3 loop spans 15 amino acids. Between the trimmed V and J ends, which lost 2 bases and 3 bases, there was a span of 12 bases. CDR1 and CDR2 from the germline V gene are KGHSH and LQKENI. The CDR3: CASSPTRDDTDTQYF. The CDR3 bases are TGTGCCAGCTCACCAACTAGGGATGATACAGATACGCAGTATTTT.

The V and J genes are TRBV7-9 and TRBJ2-7; 7 nucleotides match TRBD1. V was pared by 5 bases and J by 0 bases, with 16 bases of the junction left unmatched. The CDR3 runs 18 residues. Germline CDR1 and CDR2: SEHNR and FQNEAQ (reference sequence). CDR3 nucleotides: TGTGCCAGCAGCGTCGCCGGGTGGGGGACAGACAGCTCCTACGAGCAGTACTTC. Protein: CASSVAGWGTDSSYEQYF. Together with reference TRBV7-9 and TRBJ2-7, the CDR3 gives the full variable domain: DTGVSQNPRHKITKRGQNVTFRCDPISEHNRLYWYRQTLGQGPEFLTYFQNEAQLEKSRLLSDRFSAERPKGSFSTLEIQRTEQGDSAMYLCASSVAGWGTDSSYEQYFGPGTRLTVT.

The chain links TRBV4-3 to TRBJ2-7; D is perhaps TRBD1 (6 bases). V shed 4 bases and J shed 4 bases, with 23 bases lying between them. From germline, CDR1 is LGHNA and CDR2 YSLEER. The CDR3 is 17 residues long. CDR3 in DNA: TGCGCCAGCAGCCCCACAGACAGGCCCCGAAGTATATACGAGCAGTACTTC. Its translation: CASSPTDRPRSIYEQYF.

J is TRBJ2-5 and V is TRBV11-2; 8 bases line up with TRBD2. This CDR3 has 19 residues. CDR1 SGHAT and CDR2 FQNNGV come from the germline V gene. J was trimmed by 2 bases and V by 1 base; bases with no gene match: 15. The CDR3 region is CASSLVGPLSGVIQETQYF. The CDR3 region has the DNA TGTGCCAGCAGCTTAGTGGGGCCACTTAGCGGGGTGATACAAGAGACCCAGTACTTC.

This chain connects TRBV6-1 to TRBJ1-2; D is unclear. From germline, CDR1 is MNHNS and CDR2 SASEGT. CDR3 length: 13 residues. V lost 3 bases to trimming and J lost 6 bases, with 11 bases between them. This chain's CDR3 is CASSDGREDGYTF. The CDR3 DNA reads TGTGCCAGCAGTGACGGCCGGGAGGATGGCTACACCTTC.

V and J are TRBV13 and TRBJ2-2; TRBD1 agrees at 9 bases. The V segment lost 6 bases and the J segment 2 bases; nucleotides outside the gene matches: 1. CDR1 PRHDT and CDR2 FYEKMQ come from the germline V gene (reference sequence). The CDR3 totals 14 residues. Here the CDR3 reads CASRQGANTGELFF. CDR3 in DNA: TGTGCCAGCAGACAGGGGGCTAACACCGGGGAGCTGTTTTTT. The full variable domain, its missing parts supplied by reference TRBV13 and TRBJ2-2, is AAGVIQSPRHLIKEKRETATLKCYPIPRHDTVYWYQQGPGQDPQFLISFYEKMQSDKGSIPDRFSAQQFSDYHSELNMSSLELGDSALYFCASRQGANTGELFFGEGSRLTVL.

This chain joins TRBV7-9 and TRBJ2-7, with TRBD2 matching over 9 bases. Germline values: CDR1 SEHNR, CDR2 FQNEAQ (reference sequence). V trimming: 1 base; J trimming: 3 bases; junction bases outside the gene matches: 4. The CDR3 is 15 residues long. The DNA for the CDR3 is TGTGCCAGCAGCTTAGTTCTAGCGGGGAGCTACGAGCAGTACTTC. It translates to CASSLVLAGSYEQYF.

As regards this clone: Other nucleotide sequences from this sample produce the same CDR3. The V and J genes are TRBV7-3 and TRBJ2-5, with no clear D. Per germline, CDR1 SGHTA and CDR2 FQGTGA. The ends were cut back, 0 bases at V and 5 bases at J, with 7 bases in the middle. This CDR3 region has 13 residues. CDR3 nucleotides: TGTGCCAGCAGCTTAACGTCCTTGGAGACCCAGTACTTC. The encoded protein is CASSLTSLETQYF.

V and J are TRBV5-5 and TRBJ1-2, with 8 bases that match TRBD1. The CDR3 is 15 amino acids. Losses at the gene ends were 0 bases for V and 8 bases for J; bases not matched to a gene: 9. CDR1 and CDR2 from the germline V gene are SGHKS and YYEKEE (reference sequence). The CDR3 nucleotides are TGTGCCAGCAGCTTGGCTTCCTCAGGGGGCTGGGGCTACACCTTC. Its protein is CASSLASSGGWGYTF.

The rearrangement uses TRBV15 and TRBJ1-5; tentatively, D is TRBD1 (6 bases). From germline, CDR1 is LNHNV and CDR2 YYDKDF (reference sequence). This CDR3 contains 16 residues. Trimming pared 2 bases from V and 5 bases from J, leaving 16 bases between. CDR3 DNA sequence: TGTGCCACCAGCAGACCGGGGGGCGATTACGATCAGCCCCAGCATTTT. It is translated as CATSRPGGDYDQPQHF.

CDR3 in DNA: TGTGCCAGCAGCCTAATGGGGGAGGGACACGGCTACACCTTC. It codes for CASSLMGEGHGYTF. The chain is built from TRBV7-9 and TRBJ1-2, with D perhaps matching TRBD1 (6 bases). CDR3 length: 14 amino acids. The germline CDR1 and CDR2 sequences are SEHNR and FQNEAQ (reference sequence). The V gene lost 5 bases and the J gene lost 8 bases, with 18 bases spanning the gap.

The V and J genes are TRBV4-1 and TRBJ1-2; 8 bases line up with TRBD1. The CDR3 has 14 residues. J gave up 7 bases and V 2 bases, and 6 bases lay outside the gene matches. CDR1 MGHRA and CDR2 YSYEKL come from the germline V gene. The chain's CDR3 is CASSQPGQGGGYTF. In DNA form, the CDR3 reads TGCGCCAGCAGCCAACCTGGACAGGGTGGTGGCTACACCTTC.

This chain connects TRBV5-1 to TRBJ2-3, with 9 positions matching TRBD2. The V and J ends lost 5 bases and 6 bases, in that order; junction bases with no gene match: 7. CDR1 is SGHRS and CDR2 is YFSETQ in the germline V gene. The CDR3 has 14 amino acids. The CDR3 DNA sequence: TGCGCCAGCAGTGGCGGGGGGGCCGGGGATACGCAGTATTTT. Translating gives CASSGGGAGDTQYF.

The chain recombines TRBV6-5 with TRBJ2-5, with 8 nucleotides matching TRBD2. The germline CDR1 and CDR2 sequences are MNHEY and SVGAGI. The CDR3 is made up of 13 amino acids. With V trimmed by 8 bases and J by 5 bases, 7 bases remained unmatched. The CDR3 sequence is CASGAGGQETQYF. CDR3 in DNA: TGTGCCAGCGGGGCGGGGGGCCAGGAGACCCAGTACTTC.